This passage covers 8 T cell receptor beta chains from one sample sequenced in a study of response to subunit inactivated influenza vaccine. TCRdb redid the calling of the RT-PCR reads with MiXCR, one entry per CDR3 protein. This table has 450,000 to 550,000 distinct CDR3 sequences, around 25% appearing once. The sequenced sample was CD4+ T cells sorted from PBMCs, obtained approximately 5 days after vaccination. The receptors here all came from a man over 45 who received an inactivated influenza vaccine.

The chain joins TRBV4-3 to TRBJ1-6; D is perhaps TRBD1 (5 bases). The CDR3 length is 16 residues. Germline CDR1 LGHNA, CDR2 YSLEER. V was clipped by 1 base and J by 9 bases, with 16 bases between them. The CDR3, as DNA: TGCGCCAGCAGCCAAGGAGCTAGTATGGGGCGTTCACCCCTCCACTTT. Residues: CASSQGASMGRSPLHF.

The chain has TRBV12-3 or TRBV12-4 and TRBJ2-5; TRBD2 is a possible D gene (6 bases). The CDR3 extends over 15 amino acids. Trimming cost V 3 bases and J 2 bases, with 13 bases left between them. The CDR3 DNA follows: TGTGCCAGCAGTTTGTTCGGGGGATCTCAAGAGACCCAGTACTTC. Translated: CASSLFGGSQETQYF.

The chain links TRBV5-1 to TRBJ2-1, with 11 bases fitting TRBD2. The V and J ends lost 5 bases and 7 bases, in that order; junction bases with no gene match: 8. Per germline, CDR1 SGHRS and CDR2 YFSETQ. The CDR3 loop spans 15 amino acids. The CDR3 sequence is CASRIAGGPSNEQFF. The CDR3 coding sequence is TGCGCCAGCAGGATAGCGGGGGGGCCTTCAAATGAGCAGTTCTTC.

This clonotype was counted once. The chain combines TRBV7-3 with TRBJ2-3; the D is unclear. Trimming cost V 3 bases and J 0 bases, with 13 bases left between them. The CDR3 extends over 16 amino acids. Looked up from germline, CDR1 is SGHTA and CDR2 is FQGTGA. The CDR3 region is CASSFGFGRSTDTQYF. CDR3 DNA: TGTGCCAGCAGCTTCGGTTTCGGGCGGAGCACAGATACGCAGTATTTT.

This clonotype showed up just a few times. V usage is TRBV6-2 or TRBV6-3 and J usage is TRBJ1-5, with TRBD1 identical over 8 bases. V shed 2 bases, J shed 3 bases, and the junction held 6 bases outside the gene matches. The germline gives CDR1 MNHEY, CDR2 SVGEGT. The CDR3 is made up of 16 amino acids. The CDR3 sequence is CASSYVDRGDNQPQHF. The CDR3 DNA is TGTGCCAGCAGTTACGTTGACAGGGGCGACAATCAGCCCCAGCATTTT.

This clonotype was recorded a few times. The chain links TRBV4-1 to TRBJ2-2; the D gene is possibly TRBD1 (6 bases). Germline lookup yields CDR1 MGHRA and CDR2 YSYEKL. CDR3 length equals 15 residues. Between the trimmed V and J ends, which lost 3 bases and 5 bases, there was a span of 13 bases. The DNA for the CDR3 is TGCGCCAGCAGCCACCAGCAGGGGTCGACCGGGGAGCTGTTTTTT. It yields the protein CASSHQQGSTGELFF.

This clonotype was seen a few times. The CDR3, as DNA: TGCAGTGCTTTCCCCCCCCTTAACACCGGGGAGCTGTTTTTT. This encodes CSAFPPLNTGELFF. The chain uses TRBV20-1 and TRBJ2-2; no clear D. The CDR3 contains 14 residues. Trimming stripped 5 bases from V and 2 bases from J, with 12 bases between. Germline CDR1 is DFQATT and CDR2 is SNEGSKA (reference sequence).

V usage is TRBV5-1 and J usage is TRBJ2-5; 7 bases fit TRBD1. Germline V gene data show CDR1 as SGHRS and CDR2 as YFSETQ. The CDR3 runs to 15 residues. The ends lost 4 bases at V and 5 bases at J; junction bases unmatched: 11. CDR3 in DNA: TGCGCCAGCAGCCAAAACACAGGGGCGGGTGAGACCCAGTACTTC. Its protein product is CASSQNTGAGETQYF.